This T cell receptor (beta chain) comes out of a study of regulatory T cells in long-lasting Graves disease. Study-level results: Researchers reported studying only peripheral blood, not thyroid tissue.

This clonotype has at least ten counts. Antigen specificity is unknown. Stated time point: persistent/refractory GD, antithyroid drugs over 5 years with positive TRAb. Extracted PBMC RNA gave rise to the TCR library. Per American Thyroid Association guidelines, Graves' disease was diagnosed. Patients were enrolled at an endocrinology department in Xi'an, China. Building of the TCR beta libraries involved iRepertoire HTBI primers and Arm-PCR of CDR3 regions. One entry per CDR3 protein results from TCRdb running MiXCR on the multiplex PCR reads. The sample comprises under 450,000 distinct CDR3 sequences, 23% of which are singletons, and roughly 28% rests with the top ten. Sequencing used peripheral blood mononuclear cells (PBMCs), obtained when the disease was refractory, from a patient treated with antithyroid drugs. This TCR derives from a female donor with Graves disease.

CDR3 in DNA: TGTGCCAGCAGTCAATCTTACAGCAATCAGCCCCAGCATTTT. Encoded protein: CASSQSYSNQPQHF. The chain recombines TRBV28 with TRBJ1-5; D remains unclear. The germline V and J ends were trimmed by 5 bases and 1 base, with 9 bases remaining between them. This CDR3 has 14 residues. Germline V lookup: CDR1 MDHEN, CDR2 SYDVKM.